This T cell receptor (beta chain) appears in the sequencing data of a study of T cells in localized non-small cell lung cancer. Libraries were prepared by immunoSEQ multiplex PCR; TCRdb keeps only in-frame clonotypes and omits some of them. The table shows 40,000 to 65,000 clones, with 65% to 85% occurring only once. This CDR3 has 15 amino acids. The V gene lost 1 base and the J gene lost 0 bases, with 7 bases spanning the gap. Per germline, CDR1 SGHAT and CDR2 FQNNGV. A word on this clone: What it binds is not known.

Regarding the study as a whole: Tumor trailed uninvolved adjacent lung in T cell clonality, which peaked there. Adjacent lung exhibited a median of approximately 50 among the 100 most abundant tumor clones. A higher density of T cells in blood coincided with extended overall survival. Heterogeneity within the tumor remains possible, as just one region underwent sequencing.

The V call is TRBV11-2, the J call TRBJ2-1, with D perhaps TRBD2 (6 bases). This TCR came from a man aged 40 to 75 with stage III lung adenocarcinoma. This sample comprised peripheral blood mononuclear cells, obtained before any cancer treatment. The CDR3 loop reads CASSLGGDSYNEQFF. In DNA form, the CDR3 reads TGTGCCAGCAGCTTAGGGGGGGACTCCTACAATGAGCAGTTCTTC.